Included here is one T cell receptor beta chain sequence, with context. Its antigen is still unknown. This specimen comes from a study of beta chain features in type 1 diabetes. Study observations and caveats: Researchers reported that naive, central memory and Treg TCRB repertoires appeared more similar in patients than in healthy donors.

It was via CD45RO/CCR7/CD25/CD127/CD95/CD27 that CD4+ naive, central memory, regulatory and stem cell-like memory cells were sorted. The CDR3 runs 13 residues. J was trimmed by 4 bases and V by 8 bases; bases with no gene match: 7. The V gene's germline CDR1 is MGHDK and CDR2 SYGVNS. Reverse transcribing all isolated RNA meant expressed TCRB transcripts were sequenced. Repertoires were generated with immunoSEQ multiplex PCR, while TCRdb's copy carries only in-frame clones and drops some. The sample has hundreds of thousands of clones, 30% seen once. V gene TRBV25-1 combines with J gene TRBJ1-1, with 7 bases fitting TRBD1. Material: naive CD4+ T cells from blood. This TCR was sampled from a man aged 18 to 30 in good health. CDR3 sequence: CASAYRGGTEAFF. In nucleotides, the CDR3 is TGTGCCAGCGCTTACAGGGGAGGCACTGAAGCTTTCTTT.